The rows below give T cell receptor beta chains drawn from one sample of a study of cytomegalovirus exposure and HLA in healthy donors. Measured with immunoSEQ multiplex PCR; TCRdb has only the in-frame clones, and not every one. The sample lists approximately 88,000 clones, 60% to 80% occurring once. The sample was PBMCs. The source of these receptors is a man aged 25-45 years in good health and CMV-seronegative. CDR3s include the opening cysteine and the closing phenylalanine or tryptophan. The D gene is left open where the match is weak. For some rows the clone size is stated as once, few or many, or as a class when expanded; others skip it.

CASSPQKTVSTNEKLFF,TGTGCCAGCTCACCACAAAAGACAGTCTCAACTAATGAAAAACTGTTTTTT,TRBJ1-4,TRBV18,.,.
CAWSVGGRASEQFF,TGTGCCTGGAGTGTTGGCGGGAGGGCCTCTGAGCAGTTCTTC,TRBJ2-1,TRBV30,TRBD2,.
CASNTGVREQYF,TGTGCCAGCAATACAGGGGTACGGGAGCAGTACTTC,TRBJ2-7,TRBV5-6,TRBD1,few
CAWSLPLGGDTDTQYF,TGTGCCTGGAGTCTACCCCTGGGGGGAGACACAGATACGCAGTATTTT,TRBJ2-3,TRBV30,.,.
CASSFPSNEQFF,TGCGCCAGCAGCTTTCCCTCCAATGAGCAGTTCTTC,TRBJ2-1,TRBV5-1,.,.
CASSLFLTGGFTGELFF,TGTGCCAGCAGTTTATTCTTGACAGGGGGATTTACCGGGGAGCTGTTTTTT,TRBJ2-2,TRBV28,TRBD1,.
CASSLVGSGDEQFF,TGTGCCAGCAGCTTAGTGGGTAGCGGGGACGAGCAGTTCTTC,TRBJ2-1,TRBV7-2,TRBD2,.
CASSSQDRDTRFTF,TGTGCCAGCAGTTCCCAGGACCGGGACACTCGATTCACCTTC,TRBJ1-2,TRBV6-5,.,.
CASRGGTGGDQPQHF,TGTGCCAGCAGGGGCGGGACAGGGGGCGACCAGCCCCAGCATTTT,TRBJ1-5,TRBV2,TRBD1,.
CASSETGTGNQPQHF,TGTGCCAGCAGCGAAACCGGGACAGGCAATCAGCCCCAGCATTTT,TRBJ1-5,TRBV7-9,TRBD1,.
CASSQPPGLNTEAFF,TGCGCCAGCAGCCAGCCGCCAGGCCTGAACACTGAAGCTTTCTTT,TRBJ1-1,TRBV4-1,.,.
CASSFGTGGLVGYTF,TGTGCCAGCAGTTTTGGGACAGGGGGGTTGGTTGGCTACACCTTC,TRBJ1-2,TRBV27,TRBD1,.
CASETGSDTQYF,TGTGCCTCAGAAACAGGGTCAGATACGCAGTATTTT,TRBJ2-3,TRBV30,.,once
CASSPQLAGGKETQYF,TGCGCCAGCAGCCCCCAACTAGCGGGAGGGAAAGAGACCCAGTACTTC,TRBJ2-5,TRBV5-1,TRBD2,.
CASSPGHRGFQETQYF,TGTGCCAGCAGCCCCGGGCACAGGGGCTTCCAAGAGACCCAGTACTTC,TRBJ2-5,TRBV13,TRBD1,.